This T cell receptor beta chain was recovered during a study of blood T cell repertoires in COVID-19. Overall study: Two negative PCRs, clearance, or symptom resolution characterized the recovered Cohort 3 donors.

In the original analysis: Nucleated cell number was recorded as an estimate derived from reference gene primer amplification. Assay used: immunoSEQ multiplex PCR; TCRdb lists only in-frame clones, some missing. D and trimming come from the DNA, and the V and J calls and clone size come from that table. The sample shows fewer than 350,000 clones, 88% of them seen only once. Per germline, CDR1 MNHEY and CDR2 SVGEGT. CDR3 size: 19 residues. V was clipped by 5 bases and J by 7 bases; unmatched bases: 22. Participants spanned ages about 18 to 90 years and resided in about 25 US areas. Clinical history as reported by participants underpinned cohort assignment.

The specimen sequenced was PBMCs or T cells enriched from blood (not recorded which). The source of this sequence is a woman in her fifties or sixties in a cohort exposed to, infected with or recovered from COVID-19 (not recorded which). V is TRBV6-2 or TRBV6-3 and J is TRBJ2-4; 8 bases align to TRBD2. The CDR3 sequence: CASSRSSQRAGVPGNIQYF. The CDR3 nucleotides read TGTGCCAGCAGTCGCTCGAGCCAGAGAGCGGGAGTTCCCGGGAACATTCAGTACTTC.